These T cell receptor beta chains were read from a single sample in a study of blood T cells in healthy people across ages. Using its own MiXCR run on the 5' RACE reads, TCRdb lists one record per CDR3 protein. The sample has 850,000 to 1,100,000 distinct CDR3 sequences; more than 30% are singletons. The sequenced sample consisted of blood. All receptors derive from a man in his late teens or twenties in good health. The CDR3 runs from the conserved cysteine through the conserved F or W. The D gene is left open where the match is weak. Rows give clone size only sometimes, using once, few, many, or a class for an expanded clone.

J gene	V gene	D gene	clone size	CDR3 DNA	CDR3 protein
TRBJ1-5	TRBV29-1	TRBD1	many	TGCAGCGTTGTACCGACAGGGGTGGACCAGCCCCAGCATTTT	CSVVPTGVDQPQHF
TRBJ1-4	TRBV27	TRBD1	.	TGTGCCAGCAGTCTTACTATCCAGGGGGCGGCTGGCCTAAAACTGTTTTTT	CASSLTIQGAAGLKLFF
TRBJ2-2	TRBV7-9	.	few	TGTGCCAGCAGCTTAGATCCTGGCAGGCACACCGGGGAGCTGTTTTTT	CASSLDPGRHTGELFF
TRBJ1-2	TRBV19	.	.	TGTGCCAGTAGTTACGGCACTGGGTCGGATGGCTACACCTTC	CASSYGTGSDGYTF
TRBJ2-7	TRBV20-1	.	few	TGCAGTGCTAGAGATCCGGGACCCAACTCAATTCAGTACTTC	CSARDPGPNSIQYF
TRBJ1-2	TRBV6-5	.	few	TGTGCCAGCAGCCGGGACACAACGGGGGGCACCTTC	CASSRDTTGGTF
TRBJ1-1	TRBV30	.	.	TGTGCCTGGAGTAGGGGGGGCCCCACTGAAGCTTTCTTT	CAWSRGGPTEAFF
TRBJ2-7	TRBV12-3/TRBV12-4	TRBD1	.	TGTGCCAGCAGCCCGGACAGGGTCGACGAGCAGTACTTC	CASSPDRVDEQYF
TRBJ2-1	TRBV9	.	.	TGTGCCAGCAGCGTAGCTCGAGAAACGGATGAGCAGTTCTTC	CASSVARETDEQFF
TRBJ2-1	TRBV5-5	.	.	TGTGCCAGCAGCTTGATACAGGGTGGAAGCGAGCAGTTCTTC	CASSLIQGGSEQFF
TRBJ2-3	TRBV12-5	.	.	TGTGCTAGTGGTTTGAACCCGGGACAATCAGATACGCAGTATTTT	CASGLNPGQSDTQYF
TRBJ1-4	TRBV6-5	TRBD1	.	TGTGCCAGCAGTACAGGGGCCCGGGATGAAAAACTGTTTTTT	CASSTGARDEKLFF
TRBJ1-1	TRBV5-4	.	.	TGTGCCAGCAGCTCTGACAGCTTCAACACTGAAGCTTTCTTT	CASSSDSFNTEAFF
TRBJ2-1	TRBV6-2/TRBV6-3	.	.	TGTGCCAGCAGTTACTCCCGGGGGCGGTACAATGAGCAGTTCTTC	CASSYSRGRYNEQFF
TRBJ1-4	TRBV27	.	.	TGTGCCAGCAGTTTGGTGGGGGGTGGAGCACTGTTTTTT	CASSLVGGGALFF
TRBJ1-6	TRBV20-1	.	few	TGCAGTGCTAGAATGAGCTCCTATAATTCACCCCTCCACTTT	CSARMSSYNSPLHF
TRBJ2-7	TRBV20-1	TRBD1	.	TGCAGTCCGGACAGGCCAGACTCCTACGAGCAGTACTTC	CSPDRPDSYEQYF
TRBJ2-7	TRBV14	.	few	TGTGCCAGCAGCCAAGAGTGGGAGTACGAGCAGTACTTC	CASSQEWEYEQYF
TRBJ2-1	TRBV5-1	.	.	TGCGCCGGCAGCTTGGAGAGATACAATGAGCAGTTCTTC	CAGSLERYNEQFF
TRBJ1-4	TRBV12-3/TRBV12-4	TRBD1	.	TGTGCCAGCAGAAGGGGACAGCGAACTAATGAAAAACTGTTTTTT	CASRRGQRTNEKLFF